The 10 T cell receptor beta chains in this list originate from one sample, sequenced in a study of metastatic and nonmetastatic thyroid tumors. Every patient was untreated before thyroid surgery. TCRdb redid the clone calls on the PCR reads using MiXCR. The sample includes roughly 14,000 clones, roughly 25% seen only once; the top ten take around 7.2%. Specimen: tumor tissue. The receptors were sampled from a female donor with papillary thyroid cancer or a benign thyroid nodule (not recorded which). Some clones in this sample may be carry-over from other donors' samples.

The chain uses TRBV12-3 or TRBV12-4 and TRBJ2-7, with D unresolved. The CDR3 is 14 amino acids. Trimming took off 6 bases at V and 7 bases at J, with 19 bases between the two ends. Here the CDR3 reads CASSRLEDPGEQYF. DNA for the CDR3: TGTGCCAGCAGCCGCCTAGAGGACCCCGGGGAGCAGTACTTC.

In this sample, this clone turned up many times. The chain joins TRBV7-3 to TRBJ2-3; D possibly matches TRBD1 or TRBD2 (6 bases each). CDR1 and CDR2 (germline): SGHTA, FQGTGA. The CDR3 has 19 residues. The V end was cut by 5 bases, the J end by 4 bases, with 28 bases between. The CDR3: CASSTRSSARGGRADTQYF. In DNA, the CDR3 is TGTGCCAGCAGCACCCGCTCTAGCGCGAGAGGGGGTAGGGCAGATACGCAGTATTTT.

This clone was seen many times. Other DNA sequences in the same sample also yield this CDR3. This CDR3 reads CSARRGPQPQHF. DNA for the CDR3: TGCAGTGCTAGGAGGGGGCCTCAGCCCCAGCATTTT. The V gene is TRBV20-1, the J gene TRBJ1-5; 7 bases map to TRBD1. From germline, CDR1 is DFQATT and CDR2 SNEGSKA (reference sequence). The CDR3 runs 12 residues. Unmatched junction bases numbered 2, after V lost 3 bases and J lost 6 bases.

This clone was found many times. V and J are TRBV18 and TRBJ2-2; TRBD2 matches at 10 bases. CDR3 length equals 15 residues. Germline values: CDR1 KGHSH, CDR2 LQKENI. Trimming took 3 bases from V and 5 from J; bases not matched to a gene: 3. Here the CDR3 reads CASSPLSGRTGELFF. The CDR3 DNA sequence: TGTGCCAGCTCACCCCTTAGCGGGAGGACCGGGGAGCTGTTTTTT.

This clone was observed at least ten times. The CDR3 region is CASSTVAGIYNEQFF. DNA for the CDR3: TGCGCCAGCAGCACCGTAGCGGGTATCTACAATGAGCAGTTCTTC. The genes are TRBV5-1 and TRBJ2-1; 7 bases match TRBD2. J lost 3 bases, V lost 4 bases, and 7 bases had no gene match. This CDR3 has 15 residues. Germline V gives CDR1 SGHRS, CDR2 YFSETQ.

This clone was picked up many times. V and J are TRBV5-1 and TRBJ2-1; 8 nucleotides align to TRBD2. J gave up 10 bases and V 0 bases, and 9 bases lay outside the gene matches. This CDR3 has 15 residues. Per germline, CDR1 SGHRS and CDR2 YFSETQ. The CDR3 region has the DNA TGCGCCAGCAGCTTGGGAGGGACTAGTTTCAACGAGCAGTTCTTC. Residues: CASSLGGTSFNEQFF. The full variable domain, completed using reference TRBV5-1 and TRBJ2-1, is KAGVTQTPRYLIKTRGQQVTLSCSPISGHRSVSWYQQTPGQGLQFLFEYFSETQRNKGNFPGRFSGRQFSNSRSEMNVSTLELGDSALYLCASSLGGTSFNEQFFGPGTRLTVL.

In this sample, this clone turned up many times. This chain links TRBV5-8 with TRBJ2-5; a weak D match, TRBD1 (6 bases). Trimming left V 5 bases short and J 9 bases short, with 26 bases between. This CDR3 contains 16 residues. In germline, CDR1 is SGHTS, CDR2 YDEGEE. DNA for the CDR3: TGTGCCAGCAGTTCATACCCGGGACAAACGGTAGATTCCCAGTACTTC. It codes for CASSSYPGQTVDSQYF.

This clone was seen repeatedly, ten times or more. V gene TRBV7-2 combines with J gene TRBJ1-6; D gene ambiguous. The CDR3 sequence is 15 residues long. In germline, CDR1 is SGHTA, CDR2 FQGNSA. Trimming removed 5 bases at V and 8 bases at J, with 16 bases between. CDR3 in amino acids: CASSIGTQVYSPLHF. CDR3 sequence (DNA): TGTGCCAGCAGCATCGGAACTCAAGTTTATTCACCCCTCCACTTT.

Remarks on this clone: A junction boundary mismatches the germline segment, possibly from a read error. This rearrangement joins TRBV20-1 to TRBJ2-7, with TRBD1 as a possible D gene (8 bases). The CDR3 is made up of 18 amino acids. The germline V gene encodes CDR1 DFQATT and CDR2 SNEGSKA (reference sequence). CDR3 nucleotide sequence: TGCAGTGCCAGTATGGACTGGACAGGGAGGGTTACGGTGTACGGGCAGTACTTC. Protein: CSASMDWTGRVTVYGQYF.

Details on this clone: The germline gene is not matched at one end of the junction; a read error may be the cause. V and J are TRBV6-1 and TRBJ2-2, with D possibly being TRBD1 (6 bases). Germline CDR1 MNHNS, CDR2 SASEGT. The CDR3 consists of 13 residues. The CDR3 DNA follows: TGTGCCAGCAACAATGCAGGGGCCGGGGAGCCGTTTTTT. It encodes CASNNAGAGEPFF.